The clone carrying this T cell receptor (beta chain) was seen ten or more times. Sequencing libraries for TCR beta were prepared with iRepertoire HTBI primers and Arm-PCR of CDR3 regions. In the original processing: Samples revealed 62 TRBV and 14 TRBJ segments. TCRdb reprocessed the multiplex PCR reads via MiXCR and lists one record per CDR3 protein. The V and J calls come from TCRdb's annotation, not from the publication. The sample shows about 400,000 distinct CDR3 sequences, around 15% of them seen only once. The data stem from a study of regulatory T cells in long-lasting Graves disease. Time point indicated: newly diagnosed GD, antithyroid drugs for less than 3 months. With RNA extracted from PBMCs as input, the TCR library was made. From germline, CDR1 is LGHDT and CDR2 YNNKEL (reference sequence). Germline trimming cut 0 bases from V and 3 bases from J; bases unmatched to any gene: 10. The CDR3 is made up of 20 amino acids.

The same data also contributed to another study, on T cells in Graves' hyperthyroidism and ophthalmopathy. That paper adds: An initial round of RT-PCR targeting the TCR CDR3 relied on the HTBI primer set.

The TCR originated in a young woman with Graves disease. V and J are TRBV3-1 and TRBJ2-1; 14 nucleotides agree with TRBD2. The sample here was peripheral blood mononuclear cells (PBMCs), taken at new diagnosis, from a patient treated with antithyroid drugs. The CDR3 DNA sequence: TGTGCCAGCAGCCAAGACCCAGGGACTAGCGGGGGACCTCTCTACAATGAGCAGTTCTTC. Translation: CASSQDPGTSGGPLYNEQFF.